The entry that follows covers one T cell receptor beta chain sequence. Its antigen is undetermined. The sample is drawn from a study of CXCR3-negative and CXCR3-positive naive CD8 T cells. Using triplicate sorts, some 300,000 cells were collected each time from every CD8+ T cell subset. Naive CD8+ T cells were CD45RO-CCR7+CD27+CD95-. Findings of the study overall: Naive cells with CXCR3 showed TRB CDR3s that were more hydrophobic than those in CXCR3-negative naive cells. TCR interaction strength was inferred from TRB CDR3 physicochemistry, as CD5 matched across naive subsets.

The libraries of TRB cDNA were constructed through 5' RACE using UMI labels. TCRdb re-called the 5' RACE reads; every CDR3 protein appears as one record, without DNA. The data include about 39,000 distinct CDR3 sequences; the top ten clones carry 1.6%. The TCR originated in a human donor in good health. Some clones in this sample may be carry-over from other donors' samples. The sequencing sample was made of naive CXCR3- CD8+ T cells from blood. The subset here: CD45RO-CCR7+CD27+CD95- naive CD8+ T cells lacking CXCR3 (TNR3-).

CDR3 protein: CASSKFPEQYF. This chain uses TRBV6-6 with TRBJ2-7. The CDR3 is made up of 11 amino acids. Germline CDR1 MNHNY, CDR2 SVGAGI (reference sequence).